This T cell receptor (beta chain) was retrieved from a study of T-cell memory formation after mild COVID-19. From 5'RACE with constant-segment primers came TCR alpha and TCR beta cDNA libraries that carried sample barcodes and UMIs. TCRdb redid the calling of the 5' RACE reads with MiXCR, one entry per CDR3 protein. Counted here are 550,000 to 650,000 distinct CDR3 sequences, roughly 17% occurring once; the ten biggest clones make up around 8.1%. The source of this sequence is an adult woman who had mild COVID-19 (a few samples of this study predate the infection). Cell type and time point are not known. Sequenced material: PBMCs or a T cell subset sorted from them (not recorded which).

CDR3 DNA: TGTGCCAGCAGTTACGGCAGGGGTTATGTAGATACGCAGTATTTT. It yields the protein CASSYGRGYVDTQYF. The chain joins TRBV6-5 to TRBJ2-3; D may be TRBD1 (6 bases). CDR1 MNHEY and CDR2 SVGAGI come from the germline V gene. The V gene lost 2 bases and the J gene lost 5 bases, with 14 bases spanning the gap. The CDR3 runs 15 residues.